The 16 T cell receptor beta chains listed next were all sequenced from one sample in a study of T cells after posttransplantation cyclophosphamide. The repertoire was sequenced with immunoSEQ multiplex PCR; TCRdb's copy has only in-frame clones and lacks some. In total the sample includes around 34,000 clones, none of them seen once. The specimen sequenced was PBMCs. These receptors all come from a man aged 45-60 years in good health, CMV-negative, and a related stem cell transplant donor.

This clone was picked up many times. The V call is TRBV9, the J call TRBJ1-6, with D tentatively TRBD1 (6 bases). Germline lookup yields CDR1 SGDLS and CDR2 YYNGEE. The CDR3 contains 16 residues. Trimming took 4 bases from V and 7 from J, leaving 18 bases between them. CDR3 residues: CASSTGRGALNSPLHF. In nucleotides, the CDR3 is TGTGCCAGCAGCACTGGTCGGGGGGCTCTGAATTCACCCCTCCACTTT.

This clone was picked up many times. V and J are TRBV7-9 and TRBJ1-2; D unclear. Trimming cost V 5 bases and J 4 bases, with 17 bases left between them. The CDR3 covers 15 residues. The germline gives CDR1 SEHNR, CDR2 FQNEAQ (reference sequence). CDR3 region: CASSLRGSSSYGYTF. The DNA of the CDR3 is TGTGCCAGCAGCCTCAGAGGCTCCAGTAGCTATGGCTACACCTTC.

The sample holds many counts of this clone. The CDR3 sequence: CASSDRAGTEAFF. Written as DNA, the CDR3 is TGTGCCAGCAGTGACAGGGCGGGGACTGAAGCTTTCTTT. This chain joins TRBV6-6 and TRBJ1-1; 7 positions match TRBD1. CDR1 is MNHNY and CDR2 is SVGAGI in the germline V gene (reference sequence). The CDR3 consists of 13 residues. The J segment lost 5 bases and the V segment lost 5 bases, leaving 5 bases of the junction unmatched.

This clone was counted ten times or more. The rearrangement links TRBV27 to TRBJ2-1, with 9 bases lining up with TRBD1. This CDR3 spans 13 amino acids. Germline assignment: CDR1 MNHEY and CDR2 SMNVEV (reference sequence). After removal of 5 bases from V and 6 bases from J, the junction contained 2 bases not matched to a gene. This CDR3 is CASSLTGGNEQFF. In DNA, the CDR3 is TGTGCCAGCAGTCTGACAGGGGGCAATGAGCAGTTCTTC.

This clone showed up many times. This rearrangement joins TRBV5-5 to TRBJ1-4; 9 bases are shared with TRBD1. V gave up 2 bases and J gave up 3 bases; unmatched junction bases: 2. The CDR3 consists of 15 residues. Germline assignment: CDR1 SGHKS and CDR2 YYEKEE (reference sequence). The CDR3 reads CASSLRTGANEKLFF. CDR3 DNA sequence: TGTGCCAGCAGCTTAAGGACAGGGGCTAATGAAAAACTGTTTTTT.

This clone was observed at least ten times. The chain links TRBV7-9 to TRBJ1-2; D is possibly TRBD1 (5 bases). This CDR3 comprises 18 residues. The germline V gene encodes CDR1 SEHNR and CDR2 FQNEAQ (reference sequence). The V end lost 5 bases, the J end lost 2 bases, and 24 bases lay between the germline ends. CDR3 region: CASSTETALPLDNYGYTF. The CDR3 DNA reads TGTGCCAGCAGCACAGAGACAGCTCTCCCACTTGACAACTATGGCTACACCTTC.

In this sample, this clone turned up many times. The rearrangement joins TRBV6-6 to TRBJ2-7; TRBD2 aligns across 7 bases. CDR1 and CDR2 (germline): MNHNY, SVGAGI (reference sequence). The CDR3 loop spans 16 amino acids. The V and J ends lost 2 bases and 4 bases, in that order; junction bases with no gene match: 11. The DNA for the CDR3 is TGTGCCAGCAGTTACCACCGACTAGCACACGATTACGAGCAGTACTTC. Translating gives CASSYHRLAHDYEQYF.

This clone occurred many times. The genes are TRBV4-1 and TRBJ2-5; TRBD2 matches 9 bases. Germline CDR1 reads MGHRA; CDR2 reads YSYEKL. There are 17 residues in the CDR3. Trimming cost V 3 bases and J 6 bases; bases outside gene matches: 14. CDR3 in amino acids: CASSHLTGASGDKTQYF. The CDR3 nucleotides are TGCGCCAGCAGCCACCTCACGGGGGCTAGCGGGGATAAGACCCAGTACTTC.

In its sample, this clone was seen many times. The chain uses TRBV7-9 and TRBJ2-7; tentatively, D is TRBD1 (5 bases). The CDR3 runs to 13 residues. Looked up from germline, CDR1 is SEHNR and CDR2 is FQNEAQ (reference sequence). The V end was cut by 4 bases, the J end by 9 bases, with 16 bases between. CDR3 sequence: CASSSDSHTGQYF. DNA of the CDR3: TGTGCCAGCAGCTCCGACAGTCACACCGGGCAGTACTTC.

At least ten counts were recorded for this clone. V gene TRBV11-3 combines with J gene TRBJ2-2; 7 bases match TRBD1. The J segment lost 5 bases and the V segment lost 5 bases, leaving 8 bases of the junction unmatched. This CDR3 is built from 15 residues. Germline CDR1 is SGHNT and CDR2 is YENEEA. The CDR3 DNA is TGTGCCAGCAGCAGGGGGACAGCCAGGACCGGGGAGCTGTTTTTT. Encoded protein: CASSRGTARTGELFF.

This clone was recorded many times. The chain carries TRBV7-9 and TRBJ1-5, with a tentative D call TRBD1 (6 bases). Germline CDR1 reads SEHNR; CDR2 reads FQNEAQ (reference sequence). CDR3 size: 13 residues. Deletions cut 5 bases from V and 9 bases from J, with 14 bases between. CDR3 amino acids: CASSPTRGSPQHF. CDR3 DNA sequence: TGTGCCAGCAGCCCTACTAGGGGGTCGCCCCAGCATTTT.

This clone has at least ten counts. This sequence joins TRBV7-3 and TRBJ2-3, with 10 bases fitting TRBD2. With 0 bases clipped from V and 5 bases from J, the junction kept 14 bases outside the gene matches. The length of the CDR3 is 19 residues. Germline V lookup: CDR1 SGHTA, CDR2 FQGTGA. This CDR3 is CASSLTGRQRGGPEDTQYF. The DNA for the CDR3 is TGTGCCAGCAGCTTAACGGGGCGCCAGCGGGGGGGCCCCGAAGATACGCAGTATTTT.

This clone has a count of ten or more. The rearrangement links TRBV29-1 to TRBJ2-1; a weak D match, TRBD2 (5 bases). There are 15 residues in the CDR3. The V end was cut by 3 bases, the J end by 1 base, with 13 bases between. Looked up from germline, CDR1 is SQVTM and CDR2 is ANQGSEA. CDR3 residues: CSVESGRGSYNEQFF. The CDR3 nucleotides read TGCAGCGTTGAGAGTGGGCGAGGGTCCTACAATGAGCAGTTCTTC.

This clone was detected ten times or more. The rearrangement links TRBV11-2 to TRBJ2-3; a possible D gene is TRBD2 (5 bases). The CDR3 is 17 amino acids. The germline CDR1 and CDR2 sequences are SGHAT and FQNNGV. The V gene lost 5 bases and the J gene lost 4 bases, with 22 bases spanning the gap. Written as DNA, the CDR3 is TGTGCCAGCAGCCGATGGCCTAGCAGGTCTCGAGCAGATACGCAGTATTTT. This translates into CASSRWPSRSRADTQYF.

There are a few counts of this clone. The chain recombines TRBV7-8 with TRBJ2-1; 8 bases are shared with TRBD2. The CDR3 has 18 residues. Germline lookup yields CDR1 SGHVS and CDR2 FQNEAQ. V lost 5 bases, J lost 0 bases, and 12 bases stayed unmatched. The CDR3 reads CASSTRGLASSSYNEQFF. CDR3 bases: TGTGCCAGCAGCACCCGAGGACTAGCCTCGAGCTCCTACAATGAGCAGTTCTTC.

The sample holds many counts of this clone. CDR3 sequence reads: CAISESTGFQPQHF. Here the CDR3 DNA reads TGTGCCATCAGTGAGTCTACAGGGTTTCAGCCCCAGCATTTT. The chain is built from TRBV10-3 and TRBJ1-5, with a tentative D call TRBD1 (6 bases). This CDR3 is 14 amino acids long. V was clipped by 0 bases and J by 6 bases, with 9 bases between them. CDR1 ENHRY and CDR2 SYGVKD come from the germline V gene.